These T cell receptor beta chains were read from a single sample in a study of blood T cells in healthy people across ages. TCRdb reprocessed the 5' RACE reads with MiXCR, giving one entry per CDR3 protein. Of more than 1,400,000 distinct CDR3 sequences in the sample, approximately 40% were seen once. Source material: blood. The receptors come from a woman aged 18-29 years in good health. Each CDR3 is given with its conserved first and last residue. Fields, in order: V gene, D gene, J gene, clone size, CDR3 protein, CDR3 DNA. The D gene is left open where the match is weak. Only part of the rows carry a size: once, few, many, or a class if the clone is expanded.

v_call: TRBV18
d_call: TRBD1
j_call: TRBJ2-7
clone_size: few
cdr3_aa: CASSHSGTGGGEQYF
cdr3_nt: TGTGCCAGCTCACATTCCGGGACAGGGGGAGGCGAGCAGTACTTC

v_call: TRBV12-3/TRBV12-4
d_call: TRBD2
j_call: TRBJ2-1
clone_size: .
cdr3_aa: CASSPPSGAYNEQFF
cdr3_nt: TGTGCCAGCAGTCCGCCGAGCGGGGCCTACAATGAGCAGTTCTTC

v_call: TRBV6-1
d_call: .
j_call: TRBJ1-1
clone_size: once
cdr3_aa: CASSEQRVNTEAFF
cdr3_nt: TGTGCCAGCAGTGAACAGCGGGTGAACACTGAAGCTTTCTTT

v_call: TRBV20-1
d_call: .
j_call: TRBJ2-1
clone_size: .
cdr3_aa: CSAISEGGTYNEQFF
cdr3_nt: TGCAGTGCAATCTCCGAGGGAGGTACCTACAATGAGCAGTTCTTC

v_call: TRBV7-9
d_call: TRBD2
j_call: TRBJ2-5
clone_size: few
cdr3_aa: CASSSGLPYQETQYF
cdr3_nt: TGTGCCAGCAGCTCGGGACTACCGTACCAAGAGACCCAGTACTTC

v_call: TRBV7-2
d_call: .
j_call: TRBJ2-5
clone_size: few
cdr3_aa: CASSSRLGVPGETQYF
cdr3_nt: TGTGCCAGCAGCTCCAGGCTGGGGGTCCCGGGAGAGACCCAGTACTTC

v_call: TRBV20-1
d_call: .
j_call: TRBJ2-7
clone_size: .
cdr3_aa: CSAPPRGSYEQYF
cdr3_nt: TGCAGTGCCCCCCCGAGGGGCTCCTACGAGCAGTACTTC

v_call: TRBV2
d_call: TRBD1
j_call: TRBJ2-3
clone_size: few
cdr3_aa: CASSDPRTGVMTDTQYF
cdr3_nt: TGTGCCAGCAGTGATCCCCGGACAGGGGTAATGACAGATACGCAGTATTTT

v_call: TRBV5-1
d_call: .
j_call: TRBJ2-3
clone_size: .
cdr3_aa: CASSPRFALVASTDTQYF
cdr3_nt: TGCGCCAGCAGCCCGCGTTTCGCGTTGGTCGCTAGCACAGATACGCAGTATTTT

v_call: TRBV3-1
d_call: .
j_call: TRBJ2-7
clone_size: .
cdr3_aa: CASGNFSYEQYF
cdr3_nt: TGTGCCAGCGGCAACTTCTCCTACGAGCAGTACTTC

v_call: TRBV3-1
d_call: .
j_call: TRBJ1-5
clone_size: .
cdr3_aa: CASSQLQNQPQHF
cdr3_nt: TGTGCCAGCAGCCAGCTACAAAATCAGCCCCAGCATTTT

v_call: TRBV20-1
d_call: TRBD2
j_call: TRBJ2-7
clone_size: .
cdr3_aa: CSAPDPSGRYYEQYF
cdr3_nt: TGCAGTGCTCCCGACCCTAGCGGGAGATACTACGAGCAGTACTTC

v_call: TRBV7-9
d_call: .
j_call: TRBJ2-1
clone_size: many
cdr3_aa: CASSLVSSYNEQFF
cdr3_nt: TGTGCCAGCAGCTTAGTGAGCTCCTACAATGAGCAGTTCTTC